This TCR beta chain was observed in a study of CXCR3-negative and CXCR3-positive naive CD8 T cells. Overall study: Libraries each contributed about 1.5 +/- 0.3 million TRB reads, for around 130 million in total.

To note about this clonotype: Antigen unknown.

Study results and caveats: More hydrophobic TRB CDR3s occurred in CXCR3-positive than in CXCR3-negative naive cells. CXCR3 expression dropped partially after cryopreservation, and most assays relied on fresh PBMCs.

The libraries of TRB cDNA were constructed through 5' RACE using UMI labels. After re-calling the 5' RACE reads, TCRdb lists one entry per CDR3 protein, DNA absent. In all, the sample yields tens of thousands of distinct CDR3 sequences. This clonotype was sampled from a human donor in good health. Some clones in this sample may be carry-over from other donors' samples. The sequenced material came from naive CXCR3+ CD8+ T cells from blood. Subset indicated: CD45RO-CCR7+CD27+CD95- naive CD8+ T cells expressing CXCR3 (TNR3+).

CDR3 in amino acids: CASAAGPTYEQYF. V is TRBV12-5 and J is TRBJ2-7; the D call of TRBD2 rests on TCRdb alone, since no DNA is present to check it. The CDR3 extends over 13 amino acids. The germline CDR1 and CDR2 sequences are LGHNT and FRNRAP.